These 29 T cell receptor beta chains share one sample of origin, sequenced in a study of monozygotic twins with cystic fibrosis. Profiled with immunoSEQ multiplex PCR; TCRdb holds only in-frame clones, not every one. The sample carries about 24,000 clones, 75% to 95% recorded once. Sequencing was done on a sample of blood. These receptors came from a girl aged 2 to 9 with cystic fibrosis.

The chain employs TRBV5-4 and TRBJ2-7; D possibly uses TRBD1 or TRBD2 (6 bases each). V gave up 0 bases and J gave up 7 bases, with 20 bases separating them. Germline-derived CDR1 and CDR2 are SGHNT and YYREEE (reference sequence). This CDR3 contains 16 residues. CDR3 bases: TGTGCCAGCAGCTTGGAACCAGCTGGGGGGCTGGGAGAGCAGTACTTC. This encodes CASSLEPAGGLGEQYF.

V and J are TRBV7-9 and TRBJ2-3; D possibly uses TRBD1 or TRBD2 (5 bases each). CDR3 length: 14 residues. V was trimmed by 2 bases and J by 5 bases, leaving 11 bases between them. Looked up from germline, CDR1 is SEHNR and CDR2 is FQNEAQ (reference sequence). This CDR3 reads CASSLLLGVDTQYF. DNA of the CDR3: TGTGCCAGCAGCTTACTTCTGGGGGTAGATACGCAGTATTTT.

V is TRBV5-1 and J is TRBJ2-3; D is unresolved. CDR1 SGHRS and CDR2 YFSETQ come from the germline V gene. V shed 0 bases and J shed 3 bases, with 2 bases lying between them. This CDR3 spans 12 amino acids. DNA of the CDR3: TGCGCCAGCAGCTTGGAGACAGATACGCAGTATTTT. Residues: CASSLETDTQYF.

The CDR3 DNA reads TGTGCCAGCTACGAAACACCGCCGGAACAACGGGGGGAGACCCAGTACTTC. Residues: CASYETPPEQRGETQYF. V gene TRBV21-1 combines with J gene TRBJ2-5; the table's TRBD2 call for D was not verified on the DNA. TRBV21-1 is recorded as a pseudogene. There are 17 residues in the CDR3.

The chain has TRBV6-5 and TRBJ1-3; D may be TRBD1 (5 bases). This CDR3 is 15 amino acids long. Trimming cost V 4 bases and J 4 bases, with 14 bases left between them. Germline CDR1 MNHEY, CDR2 SVGAGI. CDR3 region: CASSLYRDAGNTIYF. The CDR3, as DNA: TGTGCCAGCAGTTTATACCGGGACGCAGGAAACACCATATATTTT.

This chain connects TRBV28 to TRBJ1-2; D gene unclear. This CDR3 has 11 amino acids. The germline V gene encodes CDR1 MDHEN and CDR2 SYDVKM. Trimming cost V 2 bases and J 4 bases, with 2 bases left between them. The CDR3 DNA sequence: TGTGCCAGCAGTTTAAGCTATGGCTACACCTTC. Its translation is CASSLSYGYTF.

This clone was seen a few times. V gene TRBV6-1 combines with J gene TRBJ1-1; D ambiguous. This CDR3 comprises 13 residues. V was pared by 8 bases and J by 1 base, with 11 bases between. Looked up from germline, CDR1 is MNHNS and CDR2 is SASEGT. CDR3 bases: TGTGCCAGCTATCGACTTGGGAACACTGAAGCTTTCTTT. Its translation: CASYRLGNTEAFF.

The chain has TRBV19 and TRBJ2-1; 8 bases are a match to TRBD2. The CDR3 is 15 amino acids. Germline loops: CDR1 LNHDA, CDR2 SQIVND (reference sequence). V dropped 8 bases and J dropped 0; count of bases not matched to a gene: 6. CDR3 region: CASDRGGLSYNEQFF. CDR3 in DNA: TGTGCCAGTGACCGGGGGGGCCTCTCCTACAATGAGCAGTTCTTC.

The chain combines TRBV28 with TRBJ2-7; weak D call: TRBD2 (6 bases). Germline values: CDR1 MDHEN, CDR2 SYDVKM. The V gene lost 2 bases and the J gene lost 0 bases, with 11 bases spanning the gap. CDR3 length equals 15 residues. In DNA form, the CDR3 reads TGTGCCAGCAGTTTAGATGCGGGGAGCTCCTACGAGCAGTACTTC. This encodes CASSLDAGSSYEQYF.

CDR3 amino acids: CASSVTTGMKLYYGYTF. The CDR3 nucleotides are TGTGCCAGCAGCGTAACGACAGGGATGAAGTTGTACTATGGCTACACCTTC. The V call is TRBV9, the J call TRBJ1-2, with TRBD1 matching over 7 bases. Germline trimming cut 1 base from V and 3 bases from J; bases unmatched to any gene: 12. CDR1 and CDR2 from the germline V gene are SGDLS and YYNGEE. The CDR3 spans 17 residues.

The chain couples TRBV5-1 to TRBJ2-7; 10 bases agree with TRBD1. Unmatched junction bases numbered 7, after V lost 4 bases and J lost 3 bases. CDR1 and CDR2 (germline): SGHRS, YFSETQ. This CDR3 has 15 amino acids. In nucleotides, the CDR3 is TGCGCCAGCAGCGGAACGGGACAGGGGAGCTACGAGCAGTACTTC. As protein: CASSGTGQGSYEQYF.

J is TRBJ1-1 and V is TRBV6-6; D is ambiguous. Germline lookup yields CDR1 MNHNY and CDR2 SVGAGI (reference sequence). This CDR3 is 13 amino acids long. V was pared by 2 bases and J by 4 bases, with 8 bases between. CDR3 in DNA: TGTGCCAGCAGTTACATGGGAGGCACTGAAGCTTTCTTT. Its translation is CASSYMGGTEAFF.

The CDR3 DNA reads TGTGCCAGTAGCGGCCGGGACAGGGGGCTAAACTCTGGGGCCAACGTCCTGACTTTC. It encodes CASSGRDRGLNSGANVLTF. The rearrangement links TRBV19 to TRBJ2-6; 12 nucleotides match TRBD1. Germline V gene data show CDR1 as LNHDA and CDR2 as SQIVND (reference sequence). The V gene end was trimmed by 6 bases and the J gene end by 0 bases; junction bases not matched to a gene: 9. The length of the CDR3 is 19 residues.

V and J are TRBV7-8 and TRBJ1-3; no clear D. With 4 bases removed from V and 0 bases from J, the gap between germline ends came to 10 bases. The CDR3 loop spans 15 amino acids. Germline values: CDR1 SGHVS, CDR2 FQNEAQ. The CDR3 sequence is CASSSPTDSGNTIYF. In nucleotides, the CDR3 is TGTGCCAGCAGCTCGCCGACGGACTCTGGAAACACCATATATTTT.

The chain uses TRBV7-2 and TRBJ2-7; D might be TRBD1 or TRBD2, each matching 5 bases. This CDR3 comprises 15 residues. V shed 2 bases and J shed 2 bases, with 13 bases lying between them. Germline lookup yields CDR1 SGHTA and CDR2 FQGNSA. CDR3 amino acids: CASSLLGTDAYEQYF. CDR3 sequence (DNA): TGTGCCAGCAGCTTACTAGGGACGGACGCCTACGAGCAGTACTTC.

This chain links TRBV2 with TRBJ2-7, with 7 bases matching TRBD1. Trimming took 6 bases from V and 2 from J; bases not matched to a gene: 4. The CDR3 runs 13 residues. The germline CDR1 and CDR2 sequences are SNHLY and FYNNEI. This chain's CDR3 is CASRKTGPYEQYF. CDR3 sequence (DNA): TGTGCCAGCAGGAAGACAGGGCCCTACGAGCAGTACTTC.

Only a few counts were recorded for this clone. The gene calls are TRBV10-2 and TRBJ1-5; D perhaps matches TRBD1 (6 bases). Germline V gene lookup returns CDR1 WSHSY and CDR2 SAAADI. The germline V and J ends were trimmed by 3 bases and 1 base, with 7 bases remaining between them. CDR3 size: 14 residues. The DNA of the CDR3 is TGCGCCAGCAGTGAAGGGGGAAGCAATCAGCCCCAGCATTTT. This sequence encodes CASSEGGSNQPQHF.

This chain joins TRBV19 and TRBJ1-5; 11 bases are a match to TRBD1. J was trimmed by 3 bases and V by 4 bases; bases with no gene match: 8. From germline, CDR1 is LNHDA and CDR2 SQIVND (reference sequence). The CDR3 is made up of 17 amino acids. The CDR3 nucleotides read TGTGCCAGTAGTACAGGACAGGGGGCGGGGAACAATCAGCCCCAGCATTTT. It yields the protein CASSTGQGAGNNQPQHF. The full variable domain, rest sourced from reference TRBV19 and TRBJ1-5, is DGGITQSPKYLFRKEGQNVTLSCEQNLNHDAMYWYRQDPGQGLRLIYYSQIVNDFQKGDIAEGYSVSREKKESFPLTVTSAQKNPTAFYLCASSTGQGAGNNQPQHFGDGTRLSIL.

The V and J genes are TRBV5-4 and TRBJ1-1; D is uncertain. Germline values: CDR1 SGHNT, CDR2 YYREEE (reference sequence). With 0 bases removed from V and 4 bases from J, the gap between germline ends came to 13 bases. This CDR3 has 15 residues. CDR3 in amino acids: CASSLAKMGGTEAFF. CDR3 DNA sequence: TGTGCCAGCAGCTTGGCCAAGATGGGTGGCACTGAAGCTTTCTTT.

V and J are TRBV10-3 and TRBJ2-3, with D maybe TRBD2 (6 bases). The CDR3 covers 14 residues. Between the trimmed V and J ends, which lost 8 bases and 2 bases, there was a span of 14 bases. Germline V CDR1 and CDR2: ENHRY, SYGVKD. CDR3: CAIRGSPDTDTQYF. In DNA form, the CDR3 reads TGTGCCATCCGGGGGTCCCCAGACACAGATACGCAGTATTTT.

V and J are TRBV6-6 and TRBJ1-5; TRBD1 might be the D (5 bases). The V end was cut by 4 bases, the J end by 1 base, with 11 bases between. There are 15 residues in the CDR3. Germline V gives CDR1 MNHNY, CDR2 SVGAGI (reference sequence). The DNA of the CDR3 is TGTGCCAGCAGTTTGGGACGGCTAAGCAATCAGCCCCAGCATTTT. Encoded protein: CASSLGRLSNQPQHF.

The V gene is TRBV2, the J gene TRBJ2-1; a weak D match, TRBD1 (6 bases). This CDR3 is 14 amino acids long. The ends were cut back, 7 bases at V and 10 bases at J, with 20 bases in the middle. CDR1 is SNHLY, CDR2 FYNNEI, per germline. The CDR3 nucleotides read TGTGCCAGCACCTCCGAGACAGGCCCGAGGGAGCAGTTCTTC. Its translation: CASTSETGPREQFF.

Only a few counts were recorded for this clone. The chain is built from TRBV5-4 and TRBJ1-6; possibly TRBD1 for D (5 bases). This CDR3 region has 15 residues. V was clipped by 0 bases and J by 6 bases, with 10 bases between them. Germline CDR1 and CDR2: SGHNT and YYREEE (reference sequence). CDR3 bases: TGTGCCAGCAGCTTGGCCCCCAGGGTTAATTCACCCCTCCACTTT. This gives the protein CASSLAPRVNSPLHF.

V and J are TRBV5-1 and TRBJ1-2; D uncertain. In germline, CDR1 is SGHRS, CDR2 YFSETQ. CDR3 size: 14 residues. Trimming stripped 0 bases from V and 6 bases from J, with 12 bases between. The DNA for the CDR3 is TGCGCCAGCAGCTTGGATGGTGGATCCAATGGCTACACCTTC. Translation: CASSLDGGSNGYTF.

The chain joins TRBV11-3 to TRBJ2-3; 11 positions match TRBD2. Germline trimming cut 5 bases from V and 7 bases from J; bases unmatched to any gene: 5. CDR3 length equals 14 residues. The V gene's germline CDR1 is SGHNT and CDR2 YENEEA. CDR3 sequence: CASSPTSGGNTQYF. As DNA, the CDR3 is TGTGCCAGCAGCCCAACTAGCGGGGGAAATACGCAGTATTTT.

The V call is TRBV7-9, the J call TRBJ2-4; perhaps TRBD2 as D (5 bases). The ends were cut back, 1 base at V and 1 base at J, with 14 bases in the middle. Germline-derived CDR1 and CDR2 are SEHNR and FQNEAQ (reference sequence). The CDR3 sequence is 17 residues long. CDR3 nucleotides: TGTGCCAGCAGCTTAGGTGTTGACTACGCCGCCAAAAACATTCAGTACTTC. Amino acids: CASSLGVDYAAKNIQYF.

V is TRBV29-1 and J is TRBJ2-5; possibly TRBD1 for D (7 bases). The germline CDR1 and CDR2 sequences are SQVTM and ANQGSEA. The V and J ends lost 6 bases and 5 bases respectively, with 19 bases between them. The length of the CDR3 is 14 residues. The CDR3 sequence is CSVTYRGGRETQYF. Here the CDR3 DNA reads TGCAGCGTCACGTACAGGGGAGGCAGGGAGACCCAGTACTTC.

This sequence joins TRBV27 and TRBJ1-1; D ambiguous. V was cut by 2 bases and J by 0 bases, with 13 bases left in between. The V gene's germline CDR1 is MNHEY and CDR2 SMNVEV (reference sequence). This CDR3 has 16 amino acids. CDR3 protein: CASSLRSDFMNTEAFF. The CDR3 bases are TGTGCCAGCAGTTTACGGTCAGATTTTATGAACACTGAAGCTTTCTTT.

V and J are TRBV9 and TRBJ1-2; perhaps TRBD1 as D (6 bases). Germline CDR1 and CDR2: SGDLS and YYNGEE. The CDR3 is 14 amino acids. V was pared by 4 bases and J by 4 bases, with 14 bases between. This chain's CDR3 is CASSSIQGAYGYTF. DNA of the CDR3: TGTGCCAGCAGCTCAATACAGGGCGCCTATGGCTACACCTTC.